These T cell receptor beta chains were read from a single sample in a study of Ad26.COV2.S vaccination and SARS-CoV-2 variants. The method was immunoSEQ multiplex PCR; TCRdb's version includes in-frame clones alone and lacks a portion of them. The table records some 190,000 clones, approximately 88% of them present only once. The sample consisted of peripheral blood, taken after recovery from COVID-19. Source of these receptors: a human donor who had recovered from COVID-19. Both conserved end residues are part of each CDR3. A D gene is named only where the DNA matches it firmly. Some rows have no size entry. The others give once, few or many, or a class for an expanded clone.

>once|TRBV10-1|TRBJ1-2|-
TGCGCCAGCAGTGAAGGGGGATCCTATGGCTACACCTTC
CASSEGGSYGYTF
>-|TRBV11-1|TRBJ2-5|-
TGTGCCAGCAGCCGCCCCGCTCAAGAGACCCAGTACTTC
CASSRPAQETQYF
>-|TRBV3-1/TRBV3-2|TRBJ2-3|-
TGTGCCAGCAGCCAATGGGGCGGAGATACGCAGTATTTT
CASSQWGGDTQYF
>-|TRBV30|TRBJ1-3|-
TGTGCCTGGAATCCAGGGGTGGTTGGAAACACCATATATTTT
CAWNPGVVGNTIYF
>once|TRBV9|TRBJ2-5|-
TGTGCCAGCAGCGTAGGTGGAGGTTCGGAGACCCAGTACTTC
CASSVGGGSETQYF
>once|TRBV6-6|TRBJ1-5|-
TGTGCCAGCAGTCCCCCCCAGCAGCCCCAGCATTTT
CASSPPQQPQHF
>-|TRBV19|TRBJ2-2|-
TGTGCCAGTACCCGAGACGGCGGGACGAACTTGGCCGGGGAGCTGTTTTTT
CASTRDGGTNLAGELFF
>-|TRBV6-5|TRBJ1-5|TRBD1
TGTGCCAGCAGTCCAGGGGGACCTAGCAATCAGCCCCAGCATTTT
CASSPGGPSNQPQHF
>-|TRBV19|TRBJ2-1|-
TGTGCCAGTAGTCCCTCTTGGGGCGGGATCTACAATGAGCAGTTCTTC
CASSPSWGGIYNEQFF
>-|TRBV9|TRBJ2-5|TRBD2
TGTGCCAGCAGCGTGAGGCCCAGCGGGGGGAAAGAGACCCAGTACTTC
CASSVRPSGGKETQYF
>-|TRBV21-1|TRBJ2-4|-
TGTGCCAGCAGCAAAGTAACGGGGACAGTAGCCAAAAACATTCAGTACTTC
CASSKVTGTVAKNIQYF
>-|TRBV6-5|TRBJ2-3|-
TGTGCCAGCAGTTACTCCAGCACAGATACGCAGTATTTT
CASSYSSTDTQYF
>-|TRBV5-6|TRBJ2-7|TRBD1
TGTGCCAGCAGCATGGTCCGCGGACAGGGCCTTAACAACGAGCAGTACTTC
CASSMVRGQGLNNEQYF
>-|TRBV6-5|TRBJ2-2|TRBD1
TGTGCCAGCATGACGGACAGGGCGGGCACCGGGGAGCTGTTTTTT
CASMTDRAGTGELFF
>-|TRBV30|TRBJ1-3|-
TGTGCCTGGAGTACCACAGGGAGCTCTGGAAACACCATATATTTT
CAWSTTGSSGNTIYF
>-|TRBV7-2|TRBJ2-1|TRBD2
TGTGCCAGCAGCTCCCGGGTAGCGGGGGACAATGAGCAGTTCTTC
CASSSRVAGDNEQFF
>-|TRBV28|TRBJ1-5|-
TGTGCCAGCAGTCCCCCGGCCCTGCGGCCCCAGCATTTT
CASSPPALRPQHF
>-|TRBV9|TRBJ2-3|TRBD2
TGTGCCAGCAGCGCCCTTACTAGCGGGGCCTACACAGATACGCAGTATTTT
CASSALTSGAYTDTQYF
>-|TRBV6-5|TRBJ2-3|TRBD1
TGTGCCAGCAGTTATTCCGACAGGGGGAGAGATACGCAGTATTTT
CASSYSDRGRDTQYF
>-|TRBV18|TRBJ2-7|TRBD2
TGTGCCAGCTCAGCGGGACTAGCGGGAACCTACGAGCAGTACTTC
CASSAGLAGTYEQYF
>-|TRBV18|TRBJ2-3|-
TGTGCCAGCTCACTCGATACGGTCTCCACAGATACGCAGTATTTT
CASSLDTVSTDTQYF
>-|TRBV11-2|TRBJ2-1|-
TGTGCCAGCAGCTTACAAGCCAACAATGAGCAGTTCTTC
CASSLQANNEQFF
>-|TRBV6-6|TRBJ2-7|TRBD2
TGTGCCAGCAGTTCGTACTCGGGGGACTACTCCTACGAGCAGTACTTC
CASSSYSGDYSYEQYF
>-|TRBV4-2|TRBJ2-7|TRBD2
TGTGCCAGCAGCCAAGAAAGCGCTAGCGGGAAATCTTTCTACGAGCAGTACTTC
CASSQESASGKSFYEQYF
>-|TRBV5-1|TRBJ2-5|-
TGCGCCAGCAGCTTGGAGGGTATAGAGACCCAGTACTTC
CASSLEGIETQYF
>once|TRBV18|TRBJ1-1|-
TGTGCCAGCTCGACTTTGAACACTGAAGCTTTCTTT
CASSTLNTEAFF
>-|TRBV24-1|TRBJ2-1|-
TGTGCCACCAGTGATCCCGCTGGGGCAGGGGTATACAATGAGCAGTTCTTC
CATSDPAGAGVYNEQFF
>-|TRBV18|TRBJ2-6|-
TGTGCCAGCTCACCACCCTCCGGGGCCAACGTCCTGACTTTC
CASSPPSGANVLTF
>-|TRBV5-5|TRBJ2-1|-
TGTGCCAGCAGCTTGGGCTCCGCGTCCTACAATGAGCAGTTCTTC
CASSLGSASYNEQFF
>-|TRBV4-2|TRBJ1-1|-
TGTGCCAGCAGCCAGACACAGGGAATGAACACTGAAGCTTTCTTT
CASSQTQGMNTEAFF
>-|TRBV10-3|TRBJ2-1|TRBD1
TGTGCCATCAGTCGGACAGGGGTGGAGCAGTTCTTC
CAISRTGVEQFF
>-|TRBV6-5|TRBJ2-2|TRBD1
TGTGCCACCATTTTGGACAGGGGGTGGACCGGGGAGCTGTTTTTT
CATILDRGWTGELFF
>-|TRBV7-2|TRBJ2-5|-
TGTGCCAGCAGCTTAGGGCAAGAGACCCAGTACTTC
CASSLGQETQYF
>-|TRBV7-6|TRBJ2-1|-
TGTGCCAGCAGCTTAGATGGGAAGAGCTCCTACAATGAGCAGTTCTTC
CASSLDGKSSYNEQFF
>once|TRBV21-1|TRBJ1-4|-
TGTGCCACCTCTCAAAGGGGGGTCCTAGGGGAAAAACTGTTTTTT
CATSQRGVLGEKLFF
>-|TRBV5-1|TRBJ1-1|TRBD1
TGCGCCAGCAGCTCACAGGGGGCCCCGGACACTGAAGCTTTCTTT
CASSSQGAPDTEAFF
>-|TRBV15|TRBJ1-2|-
TGTGCCACCAGCAGAGATCCTGACCGAACGGACACCTTC
CATSRDPDRTDTF
>few|TRBV2|TRBJ1-5|TRBD1
TGTGCCAGCACTGGGACAGGGCATAGCAATCAGCCCCAGCATTTT
CASTGTGHSNQPQHF
>-|TRBV20-1|TRBJ2-1|TRBD2
TGCAGTGCTAGTGGGACTAGCGGGAGAAGAAGAAATGAGCAGTTCTTC
CSASGTSGRRRNEQFF
>few|TRBV6-1|TRBJ1-2|-
TGTGCCAGCAGTGAAGTCAGCCAGGCGGGCTATGGCTACACCTTC
CASSEVSQAGYGYTF
>-|TRBV28|TRBJ1-1|TRBD1
TGTGCCAGCAGTTTGATGGGTGGGGGAACAGGGGGCAACACTGAAGCTTTCTTT
CASSLMGGGTGGNTEAFF
>-|TRBV5-1|TRBJ1-1|TRBD1
TGCGCCAGCAGCACCGGACAGGGACTGAACACTGAAGCTTTCTTT
CASSTGQGLNTEAFF
>-|TRBV3-1/TRBV3-2|TRBJ1-1|-
TGTGCCAGCAGCCAAGCAGGATTTTTGAATAGAGGAGCTTTCTTT
CASSQAGFLNRGAFF
>-|TRBV10-3|TRBJ2-3|-
TGTGCCATCAGTGCCAACACAGATACGCAGTATTTT
CAISANTDTQYF
>-|TRBV9|TRBJ1-2|TRBD1
TGTGCCAGCAGCCCCCGACAGGGTGGGGGGGTTTATGGCTACACCTTC
CASSPRQGGGVYGYTF
>-|TRBV12-3/TRBV12-4|TRBJ1-6|-
TGTGCCAGCAGTTACCTGCTTAGCTCACCCCTCCACTTT
CASSYLLSSPLHF
>-|TRBV30|TRBJ2-2|-
TGTGCCTGGAGTGCGCCCGGGGGTTCAAGGGTGAACACCGGGGAGCTGTTTTTT
CAWSAPGGSRVNTGELFF
>-|TRBV5-6|TRBJ1-2|TRBD1
TGTGCCAGCAGCCGGGTGGGGACAGGGACTGACGGCTACACCTTC
CASSRVGTGTDGYTF
>-|TRBV27|TRBJ1-2|-
TGTGCCAGCAGATTGCAGGGGTCTATCTTTTATGGCTACACCTTC
CASRLQGSIFYGYTF
>-|TRBV7-2|TRBJ2-7|-
TGTGCCAGCAGCTTGGCCCAGGGTCGAACCTACGAGCAGTACTTC
CASSLAQGRTYEQYF
>-|TRBV6-2/TRBV6-3|TRBJ2-5|-
TGTGCCAGCAGTTCCTCCGGGACCCCCAGGGAGACCCAGTACTTC
CASSSSGTPRETQYF
>-|TRBV14|TRBJ2-1|-
TGTGCCAGCAGCTCCGTCTACAATGAGCAGTTCTTC
CASSSVYNEQFF
>-|TRBV7-9|TRBJ1-3|-
TGTGCCAGCAGTTTTACGGCAAGTGACACCATATATTTT
CASSFTASDTIYF
>-|TRBV5-8|TRBJ2-3|-
TGTGCCAGCAGCCGAGGGGCAGGGGAGGGTCCAGATACGCAGTATTTT
CASSRGAGEGPDTQYF
>-|TRBV10-1|TRBJ2-3|TRBD2
TGCGCCAGCACGGCGGGAGGAGGCCCCCGCACAGATACGCAGTATTTT
CASTAGGGPRTDTQYF